The rows below give T cell receptor beta chains drawn from one sample of a study of response to subunit inactivated influenza vaccine. In TCRdb, the RT-PCR reads were re-called with MiXCR into one record per CDR3 protein. The data hold 630,000 or so distinct CDR3 sequences, with approximately 14% observed a single time. Sequences were derived from PBMCs from blood, sampled about 11 days after vaccination. Receptor source: a man in his fifties who received an inactivated influenza vaccine. The CDR3 runs from the conserved cysteine through the conserved F or W. Each record gives: clone size, D gene, J gene, V gene, CDR3 length, CDR3 protein, CDR3 DNA. A D gene is named only where the DNA matches it firmly. The size of a clone is reported for some rows only, either as once, few or many, or as a class for expanded clones.

>many|TRBD2|TRBJ2-2|TRBV12-3/TRBV12-4|14
CASTGLANTGELFF
TGTGCCAGTACGGGACTAGCGAACACCGGGGAGCTGTTTTTT
>.|.|TRBJ1-4|TRBV7-2|12
CASSTFSGWLFF
TGTGCCAGCAGCACCTTCTCGGGCTGGCTGTTTTTT
>.|TRBD2|TRBJ2-1|TRBV28|15
CASTRLAGLYNEQFF
TGTGCCAGCACCCGTCTAGCGGGGCTCTACAATGAGCAGTTCTTC
>few|.|TRBJ1-2|TRBV5-5|14
CASSLEVGYYGYTF
TGTGCCAGCAGCTTGGAGGTGGGGTACTATGGCTACACCTTC
>.|.|TRBJ1-4|TRBV6-1|14
CASSLQITNEKLFF
TGTGCCAGCTCTTTACAGATCACTAATGAAAAACTGTTTTTT
>few|TRBD1|TRBJ1-2|TRBV5-5|15
CASSGIRTGGDGYTF
TGTGCCAGCTCGGGGATCCGGACAGGCGGCGATGGCTACACCTTC
>many|TRBD1|TRBJ2-2|TRBV5-1|15
CARGKTGQDTGELFF
TGCGCCAGAGGAAAGACAGGGCAGGACACCGGGGAGCTGTTTTTT
>few|.|TRBJ2-5|TRBV15|13
CATSRDPRETQYF
TGTGCCACCAGCAGAGATCCCAGGGAGACCCAGTACTTC
>.|.|TRBJ1-5|TRBV20-1|16
CSALGRIGHSNQPQHF
TGCAGTGCACTCGGGAGAATCGGCCATAGCAATCAGCCCCAGCATTTT
>.|.|TRBJ2-7|TRBV2|16
CASRETSGPILRGQYF
TGTGCCAGCAGGGAAACCTCCGGGCCCATTCTACGAGGGCAGTACTTC
>few|.|TRBJ2-1|TRBV11-1|15
CASSFEQGPYNEQFF
TGTGCCAGCAGCTTCGAACAGGGACCCTACAATGAGCAGTTCTTC
>few|TRBD2|TRBJ2-5|TRBV7-6|14
CASSPGLGGETQYF
TGTGCCAGCAGCCCCGGTCTCGGGGGGGAGACCCAGTACTTC
>many|.|TRBJ1-2|TRBV7-2|15
CASSPRAGVNYGYTF
TGTGCCAGCAGCCCACGGGCAGGAGTTAACTATGGCTACACCTTC
>.|TRBD1|TRBJ2-7|TRBV20-1|19
CSARTADRGPRRGTYEQYF
TGCAGTGCTCGAACCGCGGACAGGGGCCCCAGACGGGGTACCTACGAGCAGTACTTC
>.|TRBD2|TRBJ2-5|TRBV3-1|17
CASNSGGRVQYQETQYF
TGTGCCAGCAACAGCGGGGGGCGAGTACAATACCAAGAGACCCAGTACTTC
>.|.|TRBJ2-1|TRBV28|15
CASSLRRSSYNEQFF
TGTGCCAGCAGTTTGCGGCGGAGCTCCTACAATGAGCAGTTCTTC
>.|.|TRBJ2-1|TRBV29-1|14
CSVGGGRSYNEQFF
TGCAGCGTTGGAGGGGGGAGGTCCTACAATGAGCAGTTCTTC
>.|.|TRBJ1-2|TRBV6-2/TRBV6-3|12
CASSSGAFGYTF
TGTGCCAGCAGCTCAGGGGCGTTCGGCTACACCTTC
>many|.|TRBJ2-7|TRBV20-1|13
CSARVEGFYEQYF
TGCAGTGCTAGAGTAGAGGGCTTCTACGAGCAGTACTTC
>few|.|TRBJ2-7|TRBV5-1|18
CASSEKGTRRTLSYEQYF
TGCGCCAGCAGCGAAAAGGGGACACGTCGTACCCTTTCCTACGAGCAGTACTTC
>.|.|TRBJ1-2|TRBV12-3/TRBV12-4|13
CASSYRLIYGYTF
TGTGCCAGCAGTTATCGACTGATCTATGGCTACACCTTC
>few|.|TRBJ2-5|TRBV28|14
CASSRLAYQETQYF
TGTGCCAGCAGTCGTTTAGCGTACCAAGAGACCCAGTACTTC
>many|TRBD1|TRBJ2-2|TRBV29-1|14
CSTRQGMNTGELFF
TGCAGCACACGACAGGGGATGAACACCGGGGAGCTGTTTTTT
>.|.|TRBJ2-5|TRBV10-2|15
CASRRAGPFQETQYF
TGCGCCAGCAGACGAGCGGGCCCCTTCCAAGAGACCCAGTACTTC
>.|.|TRBJ1-6|TRBV6-5|15
CASSYSGGAESPLHF
TGTGCCAGCAGTTACTCGGGGGGGGCGGAATCACCCCTCCACTTT
>.|.|TRBJ2-7|TRBV19|15
CASSISGFGSHEQYF
TGTGCCAGTAGTATTTCGGGTTTTGGGTCCCACGAGCAGTACTTC
>.|TRBD2|TRBJ2-5|TRBV5-1|16
CASSLLTSRPQETQYF
TGCGCCAGCAGCTTGTTGACTAGCCGGCCCCAAGAGACCCAGTACTTC
>.|.|TRBJ2-7|TRBV29-1|12
CSVEDRPYEQYF
TGCAGCGTTGAAGATCGGCCGTACGAGCAGTACTTC
>.|.|TRBJ2-3|TRBV28|14
CASSFTGMSDTQYF
TGTGCCAGCAGTTTCACAGGGATGTCAGATACGCAGTATTTT
>many|.|TRBJ1-1|TRBV12-3/TRBV12-4|11
CASRDFTEAFF
TGTGCCAGCAGGGACTTCACTGAAGCTTTCTTT
>few|.|TRBJ1-2|TRBV27|14
CASSLSIGGSGYTF
TGTGCCAGCAGTTTATCGATCGGGGGCAGTGGCTACACCTTC
>few|.|TRBJ1-1|TRBV12-3/TRBV12-4|17
CASSLARVRAAYTEAFF
TGTGCCAGCAGTTTAGCGCGGGTGAGGGCGGCGTACACTGAAGCTTTCTTT
>once|TRBD1|TRBJ1-1|TRBV7-8|15
CASSETGGVWTEAFF
TGTGCCAGCAGCGAGACAGGGGGCGTGTGGACTGAAGCTTTCTTT
>few|.|TRBJ2-3|TRBV29-1|13
CSVDSGVTDTQYF
TGCAGCGTTGATAGCGGAGTCACAGATACGCAGTATTTT
>.|.|TRBJ2-1|TRBV28|14
CASGDTRPYNEQFF
TGTGCCAGCGGGGACACCCGCCCCTACAATGAGCAGTTCTTC
>.|TRBD1|TRBJ1-1|TRBV18|13
CASSPKTGGEAFF
TGTGCCAGCTCACCTAAAACAGGGGGTGAAGCTTTCTTT
>few|TRBD2|TRBJ2-3|TRBV10-3|15
CAISNSGRWTDTQYF
TGTGCCATCAGCAATAGCGGGAGGTGGACAGATACGCAGTATTTT
>.|.|TRBJ1-5|TRBV7-2|15
CASSFTAHSNQPQHF
TGCGCCAGCAGCTTTACGGCTCATAGCAATCAGCCCCAGCATTTT
>few|.|TRBJ2-7|TRBV3-1|12
CASSQVFYEQYF
TGTGCCAGCAGCCAAGTTTTCTACGAGCAGTACTTC
>.|.|TRBJ2-2|TRBV5-5|16
CASSLNPAVDTGELFF
TGTGCCAGCAGCTTAAACCCGGCCGTCGACACCGGGGAGCTGTTTTTT
>few|.|TRBJ2-1|TRBV24-1|14
CATSDPRRINEQFF
TGTGCCACCAGTGACCCTAGGCGGATCAATGAGCAGTTCTTC
>few|.|TRBJ2-7|TRBV27|16
CASSWDGFLAEYEQYF
TGTGCCAGCAGTTGGGACGGTTTTCTAGCTGAGTACGAGCAGTACTTC
>.|TRBD2|TRBJ2-1|TRBV20-1|16
CSASKGTSGTVGEQFF
TGCAGTGCTAGTAAAGGGACTAGCGGGACCGTTGGTGAGCAGTTCTTC
>few|.|TRBJ2-7|TRBV29-1|11
CSVDWGYEQYF
TGCAGCGTTGATTGGGGCTACGAGCAGTACTTC
>.|TRBD2|TRBJ2-2|TRBV15|16
CATSLRLATNTGELFF
TGTGCCACCAGCCTCCGACTAGCTACTAACACCGGGGAGCTGTTTTTT
>.|.|TRBJ2-1|TRBV6-2/TRBV6-3|14
CASSSQFGSNEQFF
TGTGCCAGCAGTTCCCAATTTGGCTCCAATGAGCAGTTCTTC
>.|TRBD1|TRBJ1-4|TRBV10-3|15
CAISDPPGQGQKLFF
TGTGCCATCAGTGACCCCCCGGGACAGGGACAAAAACTGTTTTTT
>.|TRBD2|TRBJ2-5|TRBV2|17
CASSILTGTSVEETQYF
TGTGCCAGCAGTATACTCACCGGGACTAGCGTCGAAGAGACCCAGTACTTC
>few|.|TRBJ2-2|TRBV30|15
CAYQPPGANTGELFF
TGTGCCTATCAGCCCCCGGGGGCGAACACCGGGGAGCTGTTTTTT
>many|TRBD1|TRBJ2-1|TRBV7-2|15
CASSLAGGAYNEQFF
TGTGCCAGCAGCTTAGCAGGGGGCGCGTACAATGAGCAGTTCTTC
>.|.|TRBJ2-2|TRBV9|13
CASSEQVRTSLFF
TGTGCCAGCAGCGAACAAGTCCGGACGTCGCTGTTTTTT
>few|TRBD1|TRBJ2-6|TRBV29-1|14
CSVLRGQGANVLTF
TGCAGCGTTCTCAGGGGGCAGGGGGCCAACGTCCTGACTTTC
>many|.|TRBJ2-5|TRBV9|14
CASGAAFQGETQYF
TGTGCCAGCGGCGCCGCGTTCCAAGGGGAGACCCAGTACTTC
>few|TRBD2|TRBJ2-2|TRBV11-1|18
CASSRTSGINYDTGELFF
TGTGCCAGCAGCCGGACTAGCGGGATAAATTACGACACCGGGGAGCTGTTTTTT
>.|TRBD1|TRBJ2-7|TRBV20-1|15
CSAENSGQEVYEQYF
TGCAGTGCTGAGAATTCGGGACAGGAGGTATACGAGCAGTACTTC